These 26 T cell receptor beta chains were all obtained from the same sample, sequenced in a study of blood T cell repertoires in COVID-19. The method was immunoSEQ multiplex PCR; TCRdb's version includes in-frame clones alone and lacks a portion of them. The sample yields over 150,000 clones, approximately 88% seen once. Sequencing was done on a sample of peripheral blood. These receptors came from a woman aged 60-75 years with acute or convalescent COVID-19.

This clone has only a few counts. This chain uses TRBV7-9 with TRBJ1-6; D gene ambiguous. This CDR3 is 14 amino acids long. Between the trimmed V and J ends, which lost 1 base and 6 bases, there was a span of 7 bases. Germline values: CDR1 SEHNR, CDR2 FQNEAQ (reference sequence). CDR3 residues: CASSLEQVNSPLHF. DNA of the CDR3: TGTGCCAGCAGCTTAGAGCAGGTTAATTCACCCCTCCACTTT.

The V call is TRBV19, the J call TRBJ1-2, with 8 nucleotides matching TRBD1. The CDR3 runs to 16 residues. Germline CDR1 reads LNHDA; CDR2 reads SQIVND (reference sequence). The trim removed 1 base at V and 3 bases at J, leaving 7 bases unmatched. The CDR3 region has the DNA TGTGCCAGTAGTATAGGTACAGGGGGTCTCGACTATGGCTACACCTTC. This codes for CASSIGTGGLDYGYTF.

CDR3 sequence: CASSLVRGDYEQYF. DNA for the CDR3: TGCGCCAGCAGCTTGGTTCGGGGGGACTACGAGCAGTACTTC. The V call is TRBV5-1, the J call TRBJ2-7; 7 nucleotides match TRBD2. The V gene's germline CDR1 is SGHRS and CDR2 YFSETQ. V lost 0 bases, J lost 3 bases, and 3 bases stayed unmatched. This CDR3 is built from 14 residues.

The chain combines TRBV5-4 with TRBJ1-1; the D gene is possibly TRBD1 (6 bases). V lost 4 bases, J lost 5 bases, and 18 bases lay in between. The CDR3 is 15 amino acids. Per the germline V gene, CDR1 is SGHNT and CDR2 is YYREEE (reference sequence). CDR3 sequence: CASSPAGARWTEAFF. The CDR3 region has the DNA TGTGCCAGCAGCCCCGCAGGGGCCAGGTGGACTGAAGCTTTCTTT.

The DNA for the CDR3 is TGTGCCAGCAGTGAGCCCGGGACAGGTGAGCAGTTCTTC. Amino acids: CASSEPGTGEQFF. The chain recombines TRBV6-1 with TRBJ2-1; TRBD1 matches at 8 bases. The V segment lost 3 bases and the J segment 9 bases; nucleotides outside the gene matches: 4. Germline values: CDR1 MNHNS, CDR2 SASEGT. The CDR3 runs to 13 residues.

The gene calls are TRBV4-3 and TRBJ2-2, with TRBD1 matching over 7 bases. The germline V gene encodes CDR1 LGHNA and CDR2 YSLEER. V dropped 3 bases and J dropped 6; count of bases not matched to a gene: 7. This CDR3 comprises 15 residues. The CDR3 protein is CASSQTGIRAGELFF. DNA for the CDR3: TGCGCCAGCAGCCAGACAGGGATTCGAGCCGGGGAGCTGTTTTTT.

This chain's CDR3 is CASSQDRGTTNEKLFF. The CDR3 coding sequence is TGCGCCAGCAGCCAAGATCGGGGGACAACTAATGAAAAACTGTTTTTT. The chain employs TRBV4-3 and TRBJ1-4; tentatively, D is TRBD1 (5 bases). This CDR3 region has 16 residues. V shed 0 bases and J shed 0 bases, with 8 bases lying between them. In germline, CDR1 is LGHNA, CDR2 YSLEER.

The rearrangement links TRBV6-5 to TRBJ1-2; TRBD1 is a possible D gene (6 bases). This CDR3 is 15 amino acids long. Germline V gene lookup returns CDR1 MNHEY and CDR2 SVGAGI. V lost 6 bases, J lost 0 bases, and 14 bases lay in between. CDR3 coding DNA: TGTGCCAGCAGACCCGGGGACAATTCTAACTATGGCTACACCTTC. It yields the protein CASRPGDNSNYGYTF.

The rearrangement links TRBV6-5 to TRBJ2-2; D is perhaps TRBD2 (6 bases). This CDR3 is 14 amino acids long. V gave up 7 bases and J gave up 3 bases, with 12 bases separating them. Per germline, CDR1 MNHEY and CDR2 SVGAGI. CDR3 in DNA: TGTGCCAGCAAGAAAGAGCGGGACACCGGGGAGCTGTTTTTT. It codes for CASKKERDTGELFF.

V gene TRBV7-2 combines with J gene TRBJ1-1; the match to TRBD1 covers 8 bases. The junction had 9 bases not matched to a gene; V was cut back by 4 bases and J by 8 bases. Germline V gene data show CDR1 as SGHTA and CDR2 as FQGNSA. This CDR3 is 14 amino acids long. In DNA, the CDR3 is TGTGCCAGCAGCTCCGAGGGGACAGGAGTAGAAGCTTTCTTT. Translation gives CASSSEGTGVEAFF.

The V gene is TRBV9, the J gene TRBJ2-1; TRBD2 aligns across 8 bases. J was trimmed by 10 bases and V by 0 bases; bases with no gene match: 3. CDR1 is SGDLS and CDR2 is YYNGEE in the germline V gene. The CDR3 length is 13 residues. CDR3 DNA sequence: TGTGCCAGCAGCGTAGTGAGCGGGGGCGAGCAGTTCTTC. This codes for CASSVVSGGEQFF.

The CDR3 loop is CASSLGESFYGYTF. In DNA, the CDR3 is TGCGCCAGCAGCTTGGGAGAATCCTTCTATGGCTACACCTTC. The J gene is TRBJ1-2, the V gene TRBV5-1; D unresolved. Germline V lookup: CDR1 SGHRS, CDR2 YFSETQ. Deletions cut 0 bases from V and 4 bases from J, with 10 bases between. The CDR3 contains 14 residues.

This clone turned up a few times. V gene TRBV19 combines with J gene TRBJ2-2, with D perhaps matching TRBD2 (7 bases). There are 15 residues in the CDR3. CDR1 and CDR2 from the germline V gene are LNHDA and SQIVND (reference sequence). V lost 5 bases and J lost 7, with 17 bases in between. In DNA form, the CDR3 reads TGTGCCAGTAGTTTCCGCGGGGGCCCGGGCGGGGAGCTGTTTTTT. It yields the protein CASSFRGGPGGELFF.

The CDR3 loop is CASSEGQGARLGTEAFF. CDR3 DNA sequence: TGTGCCAGCAGTGAAGGACAGGGGGCGCGGTTGGGCACTGAAGCTTTCTTT. This chain connects TRBV2 to TRBJ1-1; TRBD1 matches at 10 bases. The V gene end was trimmed by 1 base and the J gene end by 4 bases; junction bases not matched to a gene: 9. From germline, CDR1 is SNHLY and CDR2 FYNNEI. This CDR3 contains 17 residues.

The chain combines TRBV3-1 (or the pseudogene TRBV3-2) with TRBJ2-3; 7 bases are a match to TRBD2. CDR3 length: 15 residues. In germline, CDR1 is LGHDT, CDR2 YNNKEL (reference sequence). Germline trimming cut 1 base from V and 4 bases from J; bases unmatched to any gene: 5. The CDR3 DNA sequence: TGTGCCAGCAGCCAAGCGGGGAGCGGGGCAGATACGCAGTATTTT. Translating gives CASSQAGSGADTQYF.

The gene calls are TRBV4-1 and TRBJ2-5, with TRBD2 matching over 8 bases. V lost 4 bases to trimming and J lost 4 bases; unmatched junction nucleotides: 5. CDR1 is MGHRA, CDR2 YSYEKL, per germline. This CDR3 has 14 residues. CDR3 nucleotide sequence: TGCGCCAGCAGCCCCGGGAGGGGCGGAGAGACCCAGTACTTC. This gives the protein CASSPGRGGETQYF.

This clone was found a few times. The chain links TRBV5-6 to TRBJ1-2; a possible D gene is TRBD1 (5 bases). Germline V gives CDR1 SGHDT, CDR2 YYEEEE. Trimming stripped 3 bases from V and 8 bases from J, with 8 bases between. The CDR3 is 11 amino acids. CDR3 sequence (DNA): TGTGCCAGCAGCTCTTGGGGCGGCTACACCTTC. This sequence encodes CASSSWGGYTF. Supplemented by reference TRBV5-6 and TRBJ1-2, the full variable domain reads DAGVTQSPTHLIKTRGQQVTLRCSPKSGHDTVSWYQQALGQGPQFIFQYYEEEERQRGNFPDRFSGHQFPNYSSELNVNALLLGDSALYLCASSSWGGYTFGSGTRLTVV.

The rearrangement joins TRBV6-6 to TRBJ1-1, with D possibly matching TRBD1 (5 bases). The germline V and J ends were trimmed by 2 bases and 3 bases, with 10 bases remaining between them. The CDR3 spans 14 residues. CDR1 is MNHNY, CDR2 SVGAGI, per germline (reference sequence). The CDR3 sequence: CASSYGSRDTEAFF. CDR3 DNA: TGTGCCAGCAGTTACGGGTCCAGGGACACTGAAGCTTTCTTT.

A few counts support this clone. The rearrangement joins TRBV27 to TRBJ2-2; possible D gene TRBD2, 7 bases. The germline gives CDR1 MNHEY, CDR2 SMNVEV (reference sequence). CDR3 length: 17 residues. Trimming took 5 bases from V and 4 from J, leaving 20 bases between them. The CDR3, as DNA: TGTGCCAGCAGTGCCCTAGGGGGGGCGGTAGGCACCGGGGAGCTGTTTTTT. Encoded protein: CASSALGGAVGTGELFF.

CDR3 in DNA: TGTGCCAGCCCGAAGCTTAGCTCCTACAATGAGCAGTTCTTC. Translating gives CASPKLSSYNEQFF. The chain carries TRBV21-1 and TRBJ2-1; the DNA was not compared with TRBD2, the D call given in the table. TRBV21-1 counts as a pseudogene. CDR3 length equals 14 residues.

The rearrangement joins TRBV2 to TRBJ1-2; the match to TRBD1 covers 9 bases. From germline, CDR1 is SNHLY and CDR2 FYNNEI. Unmatched junction bases numbered 6, after V lost 5 bases and J lost 8 bases. The CDR3 totals 13 residues. CDR3 in DNA: TGTGCCAGCAGTCCCGGGACAGGGAGGGGCTACACCTTC. It encodes CASSPGTGRGYTF.

V is TRBV10-3 and J is TRBJ2-1, with TRBD2 matching 8 bases. The V gene's germline CDR1 is ENHRY and CDR2 SYGVKD. The CDR3 is made up of 16 amino acids. The ends lost 0 bases at V and 8 bases at J; junction bases unmatched: 9. The CDR3 protein is CAISESGTSGPDEQFF. DNA of the CDR3: TGTGCCATCAGTGAGTCGGGGACTAGTGGCCCCGATGAGCAGTTCTTC.

The CDR3 coding sequence is TGTGCCAGCAGCCCCGGACAGGGCCCTCATCAGCCCCAGCATTTT. Its translation: CASSPGQGPHQPQHF. This chain joins TRBV3-1 (or the pseudogene TRBV3-2) and TRBJ1-5; 8 bases fit TRBD1. After removal of 4 bases from V and 5 bases from J, the junction contained 7 bases not matched to a gene. The CDR3 is 15 amino acids. Germline loops: CDR1 LGHDT, CDR2 YNNKEL (reference sequence).

The V call is TRBV11-2, the J call TRBJ2-3, with D possibly being TRBD1 (6 bases). V was pared by 2 bases and J by 0 bases, with 15 bases between. The germline V gene has CDR1 SGHAT and CDR2 FQNNGV. The length of the CDR3 is 17 residues. CDR3 in amino acids: CASSLSKGQGSTDTQYF. Here the CDR3 DNA reads TGTGCCAGCAGCTTAAGTAAGGGTCAGGGGAGCACAGATACGCAGTATTTT.

This chain joins TRBV5-6 and TRBJ1-6; 8 nucleotides align to TRBD1. The V gene's germline CDR1 is SGHDT and CDR2 YYEEEE. This CDR3 is built from 15 residues. Unmatched junction bases numbered 2, after V lost 1 base and J lost 5 bases. The CDR3, as DNA: TGTGCCAGCAGCTTGTGGACAGGGAATAATTCACCCCTCCACTTT. It is translated as CASSLWTGNNSPLHF. Together with reference TRBV5-6 and TRBJ1-6, the CDR3 gives the full variable domain: DAGVTQSPTHLIKTRGQQVTLRCSPKSGHDTVSWYQQALGQGPQFIFQYYEEEERQRGNFPDRFSGHQFPNYSSELNVNALLLGDSALYLCASSLWTGNNSPLHFGNGTRLTVT.

J is TRBJ2-3 and V is TRBV3-1 (or the pseudogene TRBV3-2); 10 bases are shared with TRBD2. V lost 1 base and J lost 4; bases outside the gene matches: 8. The CDR3 length is 17 residues. Germline V gives CDR1 LGHDT, CDR2 YNNKEL (reference sequence). This CDR3 reads CASSQVRVAGGADTQYF. Written as DNA, the CDR3 is TGTGCCAGCAGCCAAGTCCGAGTAGCGGGGGGCGCAGATACGCAGTATTTT.